Presented here are 17 T cell receptor beta chains from one specimen sequenced in a study of blood T cells in healthy people across ages. Combining a sample-barcoded 5' primer with a J-beta primer mix, a second PCR ran for roughly 7 to 11 cycles. TCRdb re-called the 5' RACE reads through MiXCR, storing one row per CDR3 protein. In the table there are 700,000 to 800,000 distinct CDR3 sequences, about 40% of which are singletons. Sequenced material: blood. The source of these receptors is a woman aged 55-70 years in good health.

V and J are TRBV14 and TRBJ2-3; D not resolved. The CDR3 totals 14 residues. Germline V gene sequence: CDR1 SGHDN, CDR2 FVKESK. V dropped 2 bases and J dropped 2 bases, with 8 bases sitting between them. CDR3 sequence reads: CASSQLRYTDTQYF. The CDR3 DNA reads TGTGCCAGCAGCCAATTGCGGTACACAGATACGCAGTATTTT.

This chain uses TRBV7-6 with TRBJ2-7; perhaps TRBD2 as D (5 bases). V was cut by 5 bases and J by 1 base, with 15 bases left in between. Germline V gives CDR1 SGHVS, CDR2 FNYEAQ. The CDR3 contains 15 residues. CDR3 region: CASSPREKGSYEQYF. CDR3 bases: TGTGCCAGCAGCCCAAGGGAGAAAGGGTCCTACGAGCAGTACTTC. Based on the CDR3 plus reference TRBV7-6 and TRBJ2-7, the full variable domain is GAGVSQSPRYKVTKRGQDVALRCDPISGHVSLYWYRQALGQGPEFLTYFNYEAQQDKSGLPNDRFSAERPEGSISTLTIQRTEQRDSAMYRCASSPREKGSYEQYFGPGTRLTVT.

The J gene is TRBJ1-2, the V gene TRBV9, with TRBD1 matching 8 bases. CDR1 and CDR2 (germline): SGDLS, YYNGEE. The CDR3 consists of 14 residues. V was clipped by 0 bases and J by 11 bases; unmatched bases: 9. The chain's CDR3 is CASSVDPGGEPYTF. The CDR3, as DNA: TGTGCCAGCAGCGTAGATCCAGGGGGCGAGCCTTACACCTTC.

The chain couples TRBV2 to TRBJ1-2; D is unclear. With 1 base removed from V and 0 bases from J, the gap between germline ends came to 6 bases. The CDR3 extends over 14 amino acids. Germline V lookup: CDR1 SNHLY, CDR2 FYNNEI. The CDR3 DNA reads as TGTGCCAGCAGTGAAGTAGAGGCTAACTATGGCTACACCTTC. The encoded protein is CASSEVEANYGYTF. The full variable domain, in which reference TRBV2 and TRBJ1-2 provide the parts outside the CDR3, is EPEVTQTPSHQVTQMGQEVILRCVPISNHLYFYWYRQILGQKVEFLVSFYNNEISEKSEIFDDQFSVERPDGSNFTLKIRSTKLEDSAMYFCASSEVEANYGYTFGSGTRLTVV.

The chain carries TRBV5-1 and TRBJ2-7; D not resolved. There are 14 residues in the CDR3. The V and J ends lost 1 base and 3 bases respectively, with 11 bases between them. Germline values: CDR1 SGHRS, CDR2 YFSETQ. The CDR3 DNA follows: TGCGCCAGCAGCTTGAACGGAGAACTCTACGAGCAGTACTTC. Its protein is CASSLNGELYEQYF.

This clonotype was observed a handful of times. A junction boundary mismatches the germline segment, possibly from a read error. This rearrangement joins TRBV20-1 to TRBJ2-5, with 7 bases aligning to TRBD2. This CDR3 has 12 amino acids. Germline V CDR1 and CDR2: DFQATT, SNEGSKA (reference sequence). This CDR3 is CSARAGLETQYF. In DNA, the CDR3 is TGCAGTGCCAGAGCGGGACTAGAGACCCAGTACTTC.

This chain connects TRBV5-5 to TRBJ2-5; 12 nucleotides align to TRBD2. The germline CDR1 and CDR2 sequences are SGHKS and YYEKEE (reference sequence). The CDR3 is made up of 18 amino acids. V trimming: 1 base; J trimming: 4 bases; junction bases outside the gene matches: 11. The CDR3 reads CASSLRLAGGPGRETQYF. The CDR3 nucleotides read TGTGCCAGCAGCTTGCGCCTAGCGGGGGGGCCTGGGCGAGAGACCCAGTACTTC. Combining the CDR3 with reference TRBV5-5 and TRBJ2-5 gives the whole variable domain DAGVTQSPTHLIKTRGQQVTLRCSPISGHKSVSWYQQVLGQGPQFIFQYYEKEERGRGNFPDRFSARQFPNYSSELNVNALLLGDSALYLCASSLRLAGGPGRETQYFGPGTRLLVL.

Note on this clonotype: This sequence may be a read error, since a much larger clone differs from it by one base. The chain couples TRBV7-2 to TRBJ2-1; D not resolved. The CDR3 covers 10 residues. Per the germline V gene, CDR1 is SGHTA and CDR2 is FQGNSA. Deletions cut 2 bases from V and 9 bases from J, with 2 bases between. CDR3 nucleotide sequence: TGTGCCAGCAGCTTAACTGAGCAGTTCTTC. Its translation is CASSLTEQFF.

The chain uses TRBV13 and TRBJ1-1; the D gene is possibly TRBD1 (6 bases). This CDR3 is 12 amino acids long. V dropped 1 base and J dropped 11 bases, with 11 bases sitting between them. Looked up from germline, CDR1 is PRHDT and CDR2 is FYEKMQ (reference sequence). CDR3 in amino acids: CASSLVQRGAFF. CDR3 sequence (DNA): TGTGCCAGCAGCTTAGTTCAAAGGGGGGCTTTCTTT.

V usage is TRBV12-3 or TRBV12-4 and J usage is TRBJ1-1, with 7 bases that match TRBD1. The CDR3 has 14 amino acids. V lost 6 bases and J lost 4; bases outside the gene matches: 8. Written as DNA, the CDR3 is TGTGCCAGCAGATCGGACAGGCGGAGCACTGAAGCTTTCTTT. As protein: CASRSDRRSTEAFF.

The V call is TRBV12-3 or TRBV12-4, the J call TRBJ2-2; the D gene is possibly TRBD2 (6 bases). V was shortened by 6 bases and J by 8 bases, with 16 bases between the two germline ends. This CDR3 spans 14 amino acids. CDR3 protein: CASRPTLSGGELFF. The DNA for the CDR3 is TGTGCCAGCAGGCCTACCCTTAGCGGAGGGGAGCTGTTTTTT.

The genes are TRBV5-1 and TRBJ2-1; 11 bases line up with TRBD2. CDR1 is SGHRS and CDR2 is YFSETQ in the germline V gene. This CDR3 comprises 15 residues. With 5 bases clipped from V and 5 bases from J, the junction kept 6 bases outside the gene matches. In DNA, the CDR3 is TGCGCCAGCAGACCTAGCGGGGGGATTAACAATGAGCAGTTCTTC. Translation gives CASRPSGGINNEQFF.

The V and J genes are TRBV6-5 and TRBJ2-3; possibly TRBD2 for D (5 bases). Looked up from germline, CDR1 is MNHEY and CDR2 is SVGAGI. This CDR3 comprises 13 residues. Trimming stripped 5 bases from V and 3 bases from J, with 9 bases between. This CDR3 is CASSNLATDTQYF. The CDR3 DNA sequence: TGTGCCAGCAGTAACCTAGCAACAGATACGCAGTATTTT.

Regarding this clonotype: An end of the junction does not agree with germline; a read error may underlie this. This chain links TRBV4-1 with TRBJ1-2; 9 positions agree with TRBD1. Germline V CDR1 and CDR2: MGHRA, YSYEKL. The CDR3 totals 16 residues. CDR3 in amino acids: CASSHHTGGANCGYTF. CDR3 DNA sequence: TGCGCCAGCAGCCACCACACAGGGGGCGCGAACTGTGGCTACACCTTC.

The rearrangement uses TRBV20-1 and TRBJ2-7; 10 nucleotides line up with TRBD2. Germline V gives CDR1 DFQATT, CDR2 SNEGSKA (reference sequence). The CDR3 sequence is 14 residues long. The V gene end was trimmed by 6 bases and the J gene end by 7 bases; junction bases not matched to a gene: 12. The CDR3 region is CSAYPGLARNEQYF. CDR3 in DNA: TGCAGTGCCTATCCGGGACTAGCGAGAAATGAGCAGTACTTC.

Many counts were recorded for this clonotype. The chain has TRBV10-3 and TRBJ2-5, with D possibly being TRBD1 (6 bases). In germline, CDR1 is ENHRY, CDR2 SYGVKD. The CDR3 has 13 amino acids. The germline V and J ends were trimmed by 10 bases and 3 bases, with 15 bases remaining between them. Here the CDR3 reads CATGQFKEETQYF. As DNA, the CDR3 is TGTGCCACCGGACAGTTTAAGGAAGAGACCCAGTACTTC.

This clonotype was detected a few times. The rearrangement joins TRBV29-1 to TRBJ2-3, with D perhaps matching TRBD1 (6 bases). Per germline, CDR1 SQVTM and CDR2 ANQGSEA. This CDR3 comprises 16 residues. V was cut by 1 base and J by 3 bases, with 17 bases left in between. The CDR3 loop reads CSVEVTTGFGTDTQYF. The CDR3, as DNA: TGCAGCGTTGAAGTGACCACAGGGTTTGGTACAGATACGCAGTATTTT.